The 2 T cell receptor beta chains listed next were all sequenced from one sample in a study of shared clonotypes between healthy human individuals. CD45RO-negative cells were positively selected for CCR7, leaving out terminally differentiated effector memory CD45RA+ cells. Profiling relied on immunoSEQ multiplex PCR, and the TCRdb table lists in-frame clones only, not all of them. The table shows hundreds of thousands of clones, with about 96% occurring only once. The specimen sequenced was naive CD8+ T cells sorted from blood. The receptors originated from a woman aged 25-40 years in good health.

Only one count was recorded for this clone. The rearrangement uses TRBV11-3 and TRBJ2-2, with D possibly being TRBD2 (6 bases). CDR1 is SGHNT, CDR2 YENEEA, per germline. Deletions cut 1 base from V and 5 bases from J, with 11 bases between. The CDR3 has 15 amino acids. The DNA of the CDR3 is TGTGCCAGCAGCTTAGCAGGAGGGGAAACCGGGGAGCTGTTTTTT. Translated: CASSLAGGETGELFF.

The V gene is TRBV27, the J gene TRBJ2-5; D unclear. Trimming took 7 bases from V and 0 from J, leaving 12 bases between them. Germline V gene sequence: CDR1 MNHEY, CDR2 SMNVEV (reference sequence). This CDR3 has 14 residues. The CDR3 DNA is TGTGCCAGCAAGCCGACAATGTACCAAGAGACCCAGTACTTC. Its protein is CASKPTMYQETQYF.